This TCR beta chain is from a study of graft-versus-host responses after intestinal transplantation (dated by TCRdb to the early 2020s). At the level of the whole study: The transplants that recipients got were multivisceral, liver-intestinal, or isolated intestinal. Every recipient was given anti-thymocyte globulin induction, followed by 2 to 3 years of maintenance tacrolimus and steroids. After intestinal transplantation, graft-versus-host and host-versus-graft alloreactive T cell clones in the graft, circulation and bone marrow were tracked using bulk TCR-beta CDR3 sequencing. To identify alloreactive clones, pre-transplant mixed lymphocyte reaction products were sequenced and compared with unstimulated pre-transplant donor and recipient T cells. A cohort of 24 intestinal transplant recipients, including one retransplant, was enrolled, and 3 patients lacking pretransplant specimens were excluded. A peak of at least 4% donor T cells among recipient peripheral blood mononuclear cells was the definition used for donor T cell macrochimerism. Samples from three later patients were sequenced in-house on an Illumina MiSeq with MiXCR processing rather than by the commercial service.

The investigation overall reported the following: In patients with donor T cell macrochimerism, the allografts had high GvH to HvG T cell clonal ratios. The relatively low number and heterogeneity of intestinal transplant patients limited the conclusions. Early after transplant, peak levels of circulating GvH clones were found to be associated with declines in HvG clones. GvH clones were detected in recipient bone marrow, and some appeared earlier in ileal mucosa or blood, consistent with an intestinal mucosal origin.

There are 14 amino acids in the CDR3, from cysteine to phenylalanine inclusive. The CDR3 DNA has 42 bases and is translated from base 1. Sequences MNHNY (CDR1) and SVGAGI (CDR2) are obtained from the germline V gene (reference sequence). V was cut back by 4 bases and J by 6 bases, leaving a gap of 12 bases between them. Remarks on this clone: Its antigen target is currently unknown. Qualities for individual bases were not recorded, and no much larger clone is one base off.

The library was prepared using the immunoSEQ multiplex PCR assay. In most patients, genomic DNA was isolated using the Qiagen DNeasy Blood and Tissue Kit and sent frozen to Adaptive Biotechnologies for TCR sequencing. High-throughput TCR-beta CDR3 sequencing of genomic DNA from most patients was performed by Adaptive Biotechnologies. The paper's processing steps were these. TCR sequencing data for some 19 patients were retrieved from Adaptive's ImmunoSEQ software; a few other patients were processed with MiXCR and VDJtools. CD4 versus CD8 sorting errors were corrected by removing sequences found in both subsets at a frequency ratio below 5:1. CDR3 nucleotide sequences shared between donor and recipient were removed because the origin of such sequences could not be assigned. To be classed as alloreactive, a clone needed at least 2-fold expansion over unstimulated cells and a minimum CFSE-low frequency of 0.002% (template counts) or 0.001% (read counts). Mappable clones were those detected in sequenced pre-transplant spleen, lymph node, or MLR CFSE-low populations of the donor or recipient. Cumulative frequency of alloreactive clones was calculated as a percentage of all sequences weighted by copy number. In its TCRdb copy, this immuneACCESS table keeps in-frame sequences only and misses some clones. Where compared with another copy, unresolved V genes explain less than half of these, and the others have no known cause. The V and J calls and clone size were taken over from that table, and D and trimming were inferred from the DNA. This sample holds tens of thousands of clones; 80% to 95% were observed only once. The ten largest make up roughly 0.31% of the sample.

Reading the label with the study, this specimen's time point is: cells obtained before transplantation from donor or recipient. CD3+CD4+ and CD3+CD8+ populations were FACS-sorted from unstimulated pre-transplant donor and recipient cells taken from spleen or lymph nodes. This TCR was recovered from a human donor who received an intestinal transplant. This sequence uses TRBV6-6 and TRBJ2-2, with the D segment identity uncertain. The sequencing here drew on unstimulated CD4+ T cells sorted from spleen or lymph node cells, taken before intestinal transplant. CDR3 region: CASSLRLQSGELFF. The nucleotide sequence is TGTGCCAGCAGTTTACGACTTCAGTCCGGGGAGCTGTTTTTT.